A selection of T cell receptor beta chains follows, all from one sample in a study of CD8 T cells in ankylosing spondylitis. TCRdb reprocessed the 5' RACE reads via MiXCR and lists one record per CDR3 protein. The table has 150,000 to 200,000 distinct CDR3 sequences, 18% seen once. The sequencing input was blood, either unsorted or a sorted T cell fraction (not recorded which). The receptors derive from a male donor aged 5 to 30 with ankylosing spondylitis or in good health (not recorded which). The CDR3 runs from the conserved cysteine through the conserved F or W. The D gene is left open where the match is weak. Expanded clones get a size class; other rows say once, few or many, or leave the size out.

TRBJ2-1 | many | TRBV2 | TRBD2 | TGTGCCAGCAGAGTGACTAGCGTCCTCTACAATGAGCAGTTCTTC | CASRVTSVLYNEQFF
TRBJ2-5 | NA | TRBV18 | TRBD2 | TGTGCCAGCTCACCGTCGCAGGGAACAATAGCGGGAGGGCCGGAGACCCAGTACTTC | CASSPSQGTIAGGPETQYF
TRBJ2-3 | many | TRBV20-1 | NA | TGCAGTGCTAGTAATCCGAACCCAAGCACAGATACGCAGTATTTT | CSASNPNPSTDTQYF
TRBJ2-2 | many | TRBV12-3/TRBV12-4 | TRBD1 | TGTGCCAGCAGTTTTTGGACAGGCCGTAACACCGGGGAGCTGTTTTTT | CASSFWTGRNTGELFF
TRBJ2-1 | many | TRBV10-3 | NA | TGTGCCATCACTTCCCTCGACTCTAATGAGCAGTTCTTC | CAITSLDSNEQFF
TRBJ2-2 | many | TRBV10-1 | NA | TGCGCCAGCAGTGAAACTGCGGTAACGAACACCGGGGAGCTGTTTTTT | CASSETAVTNTGELFF
TRBJ2-1 | many | TRBV5-1 | TRBD2 | TGCGCCAGCAGCTCCGGACTAGCGGGAGGGAACAATGAGCAGTTCTTC | CASSSGLAGGNNEQFF
TRBJ2-3 | NA | TRBV7-9 | NA | TGTGCCAGCAGCTTCCAAGGTGGAGATACGCAGTATTTT | CASSFQGGDTQYF
TRBJ2-3 | NA | TRBV6-5 | NA | TGTGCCAGCGCGGGGCTCTCGAGGACGCAGTATTTT | CASAGLSRTQYF
TRBJ2-2 | many | TRBV12-3/TRBV12-4 | NA | TGTGCCAGCAGCCCCACCCAAGCTGGCGGGGAGCTGTTTTTT | CASSPTQAGGELFF
TRBJ2-2 | many | TRBV12-3/TRBV12-4 | NA | TGTGCCAGCAGTTTGTTAGGAAACACCGGGGAGCTGTTTTTT | CASSLLGNTGELFF
TRBJ2-1 | NA | TRBV12-5 | TRBD1 | TGTGCTAGTGGCAGTACAGGGGAGAGTGAGCAGTTCTTC | CASGSTGESEQFF
TRBJ2-1 | few | TRBV6-4 | TRBD2 | TGTGCCAGCACGGTCGGACTAGGCGGTGAGCAGTTCTTC | CASTVGLGGEQFF
TRBJ1-5 | many | TRBV6-1 | NA | TGTGCCAGCAGTAAAGAGGGCGGTAACACTCCCTGGCCCCAGCATTTT | CASSKEGGNTPWPQHF
TRBJ2-5 | many | TRBV28 | NA | TGTGCCAGCAGTTTTCTTCGGGTGAATGGGGAGACCCAGTACTTC | CASSFLRVNGETQYF
TRBJ1-1 | many | TRBV19 | NA | TGTGCCAGTAGTATTTGGGCGGTAGGGGTTGGGGCTTTCTTT | CASSIWAVGVGAFF
TRBJ2-2 | many | TRBV12-3/TRBV12-4 | NA | TGTGCCACCTCCGGGGCCTCGAACACCGGGGAGCTGTTTTTT | CATSGASNTGELFF
TRBJ1-5 | many | TRBV12-3/TRBV12-4 | TRBD1 | TGTGCCAGCAGTCAGGCACAGGGGGGAGGTCAGCCCCAGCATTTT | CASSQAQGGGQPQHF
TRBJ2-7 | many | TRBV28 | NA | TGTGCCAGCAGTTCGCACTACCCCTACGAGCAGTACTTC | CASSSHYPYEQYF
TRBJ2-1 | NA | TRBV20-1 | TRBD2 | TGCAGTGCTAGAATGTCGGCGGGGGTCAATGAGCAGTTCTTC | CSARMSAGVNEQFF
TRBJ2-1 | many | TRBV5-5 | NA | TGTGCCAGCAGCTTGTGGGGGCCCTACAATGAGCAGTTCTTC | CASSLWGPYNEQFF
TRBJ2-7 | many | TRBV7-2 | NA | TGTGCCAGCAGCTTAACAGACGGCACCTACGAGCAGTACTTC | CASSLTDGTYEQYF
TRBJ2-7 | NA | TRBV18 | NA | TGTGCCAGCTCACCAAACGCCAGACTCTACGAGCAGTACTTC | CASSPNARLYEQYF
TRBJ1-1 | NA | TRBV6-5 | TRBD1 | TGTGCCAGCAGTTCCGAGACAGGGGGAGTCACTGAAGCTTTTTTT | CASSSETGGVTEAFF
TRBJ1-5 | many | TRBV12-3/TRBV12-4 | TRBD1 | TGTGCCAGCAGCTACACAGGGGTCAATCAGCCCCAGCATTTT | CASSYTGVNQPQHF
TRBJ1-6 | many | TRBV5-8 | TRBD1 | TGTGCCAGCAGCTTGTTGGGACAGGGTAATTCACCCCTCCACTTT | CASSLLGQGNSPLHF
TRBJ2-1 | many | TRBV27 | NA | TGTGCCAGCAGTTTATCTGCCGGAGGGTACAATGAGCAGTTCTTC | CASSLSAGGYNEQFF
TRBJ2-7 | many | TRBV12-3/TRBV12-4 | NA | TGTGCCAGCTCAGTTTCCGGCGTTCGGGAGCAGTACTTC | CASSVSGVREQYF
TRBJ2-1 | many | TRBV29-1 | TRBD2 | TGCAGCGTTGAAGTTGTTAGCGGGAGTTTCTTCGGCAATGAGCAGTTCTTC | CSVEVVSGSFFGNEQFF
TRBJ2-3 | many | TRBV29-1 | NA | TGCAGCGGGGACACAGATACGCAGTATTTT | CSGDTDTQYF
TRBJ2-3 | many | TRBV6-5 | NA | TGTGCCAGCAGTTACCCCGGGGTTGATACGCAGTATTTT | CASSYPGVDTQYF
TRBJ2-1 | many | TRBV20-1 | NA | TGCAGTGCGAGTGGCGGGAACGGTGAGCAGTTCTTC | CSASGGNGEQFF
TRBJ1-6 | many | TRBV13 | NA | TGTGCCAGCAGCGCTGTGGGGGGTGGTTCACCCCTCCACTTT | CASSAVGGGSPLHF
TRBJ2-1 | many | TRBV25-1 | TRBD1 | TGTGCCAGCAGTTCCCACATGGGGGACAGGGTAAACAATGAGCAGTTCTTC | CASSSHMGDRVNNEQFF
TRBJ2-1 | many | TRBV28 | NA | TGTGCCAGCAGTTCTATTTCCACGAGCTCCTACAATGAGCAGTTCTTC | CASSSISTSSYNEQFF
TRBJ2-1 | many | TRBV12-3/TRBV12-4 | TRBD2 | TGTGCCAGCAGTTTAGGACTAGCGGGAGGGCCGAATGAGCAGTTCTTC | CASSLGLAGGPNEQFF
TRBJ2-5 | many | TRBV12-3/TRBV12-4 | NA | TGTGCCAGCAGGGTTCGGGAGACCCAGTACTTC | CASRVRETQYF
TRBJ2-1 | many | TRBV7-8 | TRBD2 | TGTGCCAGCAGCTTAGTCGGGGTCGCTAGCGGGAGTAGAAGCTACAATGAGCAGTTCTTC | CASSLVGVASGSRSYNEQFF
TRBJ1-1 | many | TRBV6-5 | NA | TGTGCCAGCAGTTACCCCGACGGGGGGTGGGGGACTGAAGCTTTCTTT | CASSYPDGGWGTEAFF
TRBJ2-7 | NA | TRBV7-2 | NA | TGTGCCAGCAGCTTAGCGGAAGTGTTCCACGAGCAGTACTTC | CASSLAEVFHEQYF
TRBJ2-5 | many | TRBV5-1 | NA | TGCGCCAGCAGCATCCCCACCTTGGAGACCCAGTACTTC | CASSIPTLETQYF
TRBJ1-5 | many | TRBV4-1 | NA | TGCGCCAGCAGCCAAGATCAGGGGAATCAGCCCCAGCATTTT | CASSQDQGNQPQHF
TRBJ1-5 | many | TRBV30 | TRBD1 | TGTGCCTGGAGTGAAATAAAGACCGACAGGGTTTGGGAGAATCAGCCCCAGCATTTT | CAWSEIKTDRVWENQPQHF
TRBJ2-4 | many | TRBV29-1 | NA | TGCAGCGTAGACAGAGGAAACATTCAGTACTTC | CSVDRGNIQYF